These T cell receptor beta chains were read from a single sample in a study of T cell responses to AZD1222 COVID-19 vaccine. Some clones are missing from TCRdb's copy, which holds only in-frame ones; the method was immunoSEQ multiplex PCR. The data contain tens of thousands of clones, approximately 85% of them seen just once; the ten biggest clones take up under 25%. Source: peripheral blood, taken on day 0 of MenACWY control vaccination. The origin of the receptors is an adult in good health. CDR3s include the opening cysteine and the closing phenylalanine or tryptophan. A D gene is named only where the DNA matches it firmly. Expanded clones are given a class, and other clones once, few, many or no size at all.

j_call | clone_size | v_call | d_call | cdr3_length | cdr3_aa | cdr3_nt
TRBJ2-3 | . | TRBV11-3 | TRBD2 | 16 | CASSAGLAPEADTQYF | TGTGCCAGCAGCGCCGGACTAGCGCCTGAGGCAGATACGCAGTATTTT
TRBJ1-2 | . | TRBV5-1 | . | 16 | CASSSEGQTGGYGYTF | TGCGCCAGCAGCTCCGAAGGACAGACGGGTGGCTATGGCTACACCTTC
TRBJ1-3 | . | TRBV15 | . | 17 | CATSLASHLTSGNTIYF | TGTGCCACCAGCCTGGCTTCCCATCTAACCTCTGGAAACACCATATATTTT
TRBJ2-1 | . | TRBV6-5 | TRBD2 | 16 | CASSYSKSGRGSEQFF | TGTGCCAGCAGTTACTCGAAAAGCGGGAGGGGGTCTGAGCAGTTCTTC
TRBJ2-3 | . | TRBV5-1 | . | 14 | CASSDERPPDTQYF | TGCGCCAGCAGCGACGAACGGCCCCCGGATACGCAGTATTTT
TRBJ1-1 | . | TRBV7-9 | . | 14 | CASSLAGTNTEAFF | TGTGCCAGCAGCTTAGCCGGGACCAACACTGAAGCTTTCTTT
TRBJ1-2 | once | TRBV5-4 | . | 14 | CASSTQGYYYGYTF | TGTGCCAGCAGCACTCAGGGGTATTACTATGGCTACACCTTC
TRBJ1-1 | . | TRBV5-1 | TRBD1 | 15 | CASSLRTGGNTEAFF | TGCGCCAGCAGCCTCAGGACAGGGGGGAACACTGAAGCTTTCTTT
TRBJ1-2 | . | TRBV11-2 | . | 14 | CASSPTNLGLGYTF | TGTGCCAGCAGCCCGACAAACCTCGGACTTGGCTACACCTTC
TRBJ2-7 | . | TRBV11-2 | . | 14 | CASSIWTGRDEQYF | TGTGCCAGCAGCATTTGGACAGGGAGGGACGAGCAGTACTTC
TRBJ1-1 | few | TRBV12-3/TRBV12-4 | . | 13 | CASSPRQVAEAFF | TGTGCCAGCAGTCCTCGGCAAGTTGCTGAAGCTTTCTTT
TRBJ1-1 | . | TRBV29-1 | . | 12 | CSVASINTEAFF | TGCAGCGTTGCCAGCATTAACACTGAAGCTTTCTTT
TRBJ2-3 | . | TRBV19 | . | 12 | CASGSFTDTQYF | TGTGCCAGCGGGTCATTCACAGATACGCAGTATTTT
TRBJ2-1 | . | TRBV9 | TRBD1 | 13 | CASSGTGDNEQFF | TGTGCCAGCAGCGGAACAGGGGACAATGAGCAGTTCTTC
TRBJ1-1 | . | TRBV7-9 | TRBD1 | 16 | CASSQERTGRNTEAFF | TGTGCCAGCAGCCAAGAGAGGACAGGAAGGAACACTGAAGCTTTCTTT
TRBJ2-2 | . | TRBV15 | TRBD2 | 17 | CATSRESPSRGTGELFF | TGTGCCACCAGCAGAGAATCCCCCTCGCGGGGGACCGGGGAGCTGTTTTTT
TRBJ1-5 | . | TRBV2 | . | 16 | CASSQMTSRVGQPQHF | TGTGCCAGCAGCCAAATGACCTCCCGCGTGGGTCAGCCCCAGCATTTT
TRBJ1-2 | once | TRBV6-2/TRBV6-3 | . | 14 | CASSFDRSLYGYTF | TGTGCCAGCAGTTTCGACAGGAGCCTCTATGGCTACACCTTC
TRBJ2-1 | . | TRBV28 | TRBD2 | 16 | CASNTPGGSWSNEQFF | TGTGCCAGCAACACCCCAGGCGGGAGTTGGTCCAATGAGCAGTTCTTC
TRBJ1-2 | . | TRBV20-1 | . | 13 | CSANEGGGYGYTF | TGCAGTGCTAATGAGGGAGGGGGCTATGGCTACACCTTC
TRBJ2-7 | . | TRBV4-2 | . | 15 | CASSHAGTTSYEQYF | TGTGCCAGCAGCCATGCCGGGACCACCTCCTACGAGCAGTACTTC
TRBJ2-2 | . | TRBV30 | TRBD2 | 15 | CAIGGVAGVTGELFF | TGTGCCATTGGAGGGGTAGCGGGAGTAACCGGGGAGCTGTTTTTT
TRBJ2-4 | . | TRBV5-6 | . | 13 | CASADEAKNIQYF | TGTGCCAGCGCCGATGAAGCCAAAAACATTCAGTACTTC
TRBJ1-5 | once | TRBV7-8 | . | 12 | CASSPLNQPQHF | TGTGCCAGCAGCCCTTTAAATCAGCCCCAGCATTTT
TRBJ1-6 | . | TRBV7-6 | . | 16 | CASSLGGRELNSPLHF | TGTGCCAGCAGCTTAGGGGGCAGGGAGTTAAATTCACCCCTCCACTTT
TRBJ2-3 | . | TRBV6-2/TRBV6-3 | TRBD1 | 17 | CASSDYPGQGASDTQYF | TGTGCCAGCAGTGACTATCCGGGACAGGGGGCGTCAGATACGCAGTATTTT
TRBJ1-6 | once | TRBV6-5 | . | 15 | CASSPDSPHRAPLHF | TGTGCCAGCAGTCCCGACAGCCCTCATAGGGCACCCCTCCACTTT